This T cell receptor (beta chain) was sequenced in a study of cytomegalovirus exposure and HLA in healthy donors. The wider study: The 95 to 150 validation repertoires, a later analysis reported, used the same platform as the approximately 650 first-cohort repertoires. Whole-study results and caveats: CMV antigen specificity was confirmed in vitro for three CMV-associated chains. As was reported, the classifier diagnosed cytomegalovirus status with high specificity and sensitivity. It was approximately 150 TCR beta chains that were listed as cytomegalovirus-associated.

The V gene end was trimmed by 6 bases and the J gene end by 5 bases; junction bases not matched to a gene: 12. Looked up from germline, CDR1 is MDHEN and CDR2 is SYDVKM. The CDR3 covers 15 residues. This table comes from immunoSEQ multiplex PCR, and its TCRdb copy is limited to in-frame clones, with some not included. This sample yields around 130,000 clones, of which around nine tenths are seen a single time; approximately 3.3% belongs to the top ten. As concerns this clone: The antigen remains unidentified.

The sequence derives from a man aged 25 to 40 in good health and CMV-seronegative. V gene TRBV28 combines with J gene TRBJ2-7; 8 bases are a match to TRBD1. Source material: PBMCs. CDR3 protein: CASSMGGQAMDEQYF. DNA of the CDR3: TGTGCCAGCAGCATGGGGGGACAGGCTATGGACGAGCAGTACTTC.